The 24 T cell receptor beta chains in this list originate from one sample, sequenced in a study of cytomegalovirus exposure and HLA in healthy donors. The primer mix had 60 Vbeta and 13 Jbeta primers. Assay: immunoSEQ multiplex PCR; the TCRdb copy retains only in-frame clones and omits some. Counted here are around 62,000 clones, 77% occurring once; the ten biggest clones make up roughly 5%. The specimen sequenced was PBMCs. These receptors all stem from a male donor in good health and CMV-seropositive.

The V and J genes are TRBV2 and TRBJ1-5, with a possible D match to TRBD1 (6 bases). V dropped 6 bases and J dropped 0 bases, with 12 bases sitting between them. CDR1 and CDR2 from the germline V gene are SNHLY and FYNNEI. CDR3 length: 15 amino acids. Written as DNA, the CDR3 is TGTGCCAGCAGGCAACAGGGTTATAGCAATCAGCCCCAGCATTTT. It yields the protein CASRQQGYSNQPQHF.

This chain connects TRBV5-1 to TRBJ1-1, with D tentatively TRBD1 (6 bases). Trimming removed 5 bases at V and 1 base at J, with 15 bases between. The germline gives CDR1 SGHRS, CDR2 YFSETQ. The CDR3 runs to 15 residues. DNA for the CDR3: TGCGCCAGCAGAGCCCGAGGGGGTGCGAACACTGAAGCTTTCTTT. Amino acids: CASRARGGANTEAFF.

The rearrangement uses TRBV28 and TRBJ1-5, with D possibly being TRBD1 (6 bases). This CDR3 is built from 15 residues. Trimming stripped 3 bases from V and 3 bases from J, with 12 bases between. Germline-derived CDR1 and CDR2 are MDHEN and SYDVKM. Written as DNA, the CDR3 is TGTGCCAGCAGTTTCGCTCAGGGGCCCAATCAGCCCCAGCATTTT. Its protein is CASSFAQGPNQPQHF.

The chain joins TRBV5-1 to TRBJ2-1, with TRBD2 as a possible D gene (5 bases). CDR1 and CDR2 from the germline V gene are SGHRS and YFSETQ. This CDR3 has 14 residues. Between the trimmed V and J ends, which lost 4 bases and 6 bases, there was a span of 14 bases. Here the CDR3 DNA reads TGCGCCAGCAGCCTGTCATGGGGAGCCAATGAGCAGTTCTTC. Translation: CASSLSWGANEQFF.

This clone was seen a handful of times. This chain joins TRBV20-1 and TRBJ1-2; TRBD1 is a possible D gene (5 bases). Per the germline V gene, CDR1 is DFQATT and CDR2 is SNEGSKA (reference sequence). The CDR3 runs to 11 residues. V dropped 5 bases and J dropped 6 bases, with 10 bases sitting between them. DNA for the CDR3: TGCAGTGCTTTTAACAGGCATGGCTACACCTTC. Translating gives CSAFNRHGYTF.

This clone was counted only a few times. This chain links TRBV5-4 with TRBJ2-2, with a tentative D call TRBD2 (5 bases). Per germline, CDR1 SGHNT and CDR2 YYREEE (reference sequence). The CDR3 spans 16 residues. Trimming left V 4 bases short and J 1 base short, with 14 bases between. CDR3 nucleotides: TGTGCCAGCAGCGTTGAGGGCCGGCAGAACACCGGGGAGCTGTTTTTT. The encoded protein is CASSVEGRQNTGELFF.

The chain joins TRBV4-1 to TRBJ2-2, with D possibly matching TRBD2 (6 bases). V lost 4 bases and J 6 bases, leaving 15 bases between the germline ends. CDR3 length: 15 amino acids. Germline V gives CDR1 MGHRA, CDR2 YSYEKL. The CDR3 sequence is CASSPPWEDSGELFF. The CDR3 DNA sequence: TGCGCCAGCAGCCCCCCCTGGGAGGATTCCGGGGAGCTGTTTTTT.

This clone occurred a few times. This chain links TRBV7-8 with TRBJ2-7; 9 bases agree with TRBD1. Trimming removed 1 base from V and 4 bases from J; junction bases left unmatched: 5. CDR3 length: 15 amino acids. The V gene's germline CDR1 is SGHVS and CDR2 FQNEAQ. The CDR3 bases are TGTGCCAGCAGCTTAGGGGACAGGGACGCGTACGAGCAGTACTTC. It encodes CASSLGDRDAYEQYF.

This clone occurred a few times. The chain joins TRBV9 to TRBJ1-6; unclear D gene. The CDR3 is 13 residues long. V dropped 3 bases and J dropped 6 bases, with 7 bases sitting between them. CDR1 is SGDLS, CDR2 YYNGEE, per germline. CDR3 residues: CASSGYSNSPLHF. CDR3 nucleotides: TGTGCCAGCAGCGGTTATAGTAATTCACCCCTCCACTTT.

The rearrangement links TRBV27 to TRBJ2-5; D might be TRBD1 (5 bases). V was trimmed by 6 bases and J by 2 bases, leaving 10 bases between them. Germline V gives CDR1 MNHEY, CDR2 SMNVEV (reference sequence). CDR3 size: 13 residues. In DNA, the CDR3 is TGTGCCAGCAGCCCAGACAGTCAAGAGACCCAGTACTTC. Translation gives CASSPDSQETQYF.

This clone was seen a single time. V is TRBV11-3 and J is TRBJ2-3, with D perhaps TRBD2 (5 bases). The CDR3 has 13 residues. V was cut by 3 bases and J by 3 bases, with 7 bases left in between. Germline V gives CDR1 SGHNT, CDR2 YENEEA. CDR3 amino acids: CASSLRETDTQYF. As DNA, the CDR3 is TGTGCCAGCAGCTTGAGGGAGACAGATACGCAGTATTTT.

This sequence joins TRBV7-6 and TRBJ2-1; 7 bases map to TRBD2. This CDR3 region has 15 residues. CDR1 and CDR2 from the germline V gene are SGHVS and FNYEAQ. V was pared by 5 bases and J by 2 bases, with 6 bases of the junction left unmatched. CDR3 sequence (DNA): TGTGCCAGCAGCCCGGCGGGGGAAACCTACAATGAGCAGTTCTTC. It codes for CASSPAGETYNEQFF.

This chain connects TRBV14 to TRBJ2-1; 7 positions agree with TRBD1. This CDR3 has 15 residues. CDR1 and CDR2 (germline): SGHDN, FVKESK. V dropped 6 bases and J dropped 6; count of bases not matched to a gene: 11. CDR3 residues: CASSFETGMINEQFF. The CDR3 nucleotides are TGTGCCAGCAGTTTCGAGACAGGGATGATCAATGAGCAGTTCTTC. Supplemented by reference TRBV14 and TRBJ2-1, the full variable domain reads EAGVTQFPSHSVIEKGQTVTLRCDPISGHDNLYWYRRVMGKEIKFLLHFVKESKQDESGMPNNRFLAERTGGTYSTLKVQPAELEDSGVYFCASSFETGMINEQFFGPGTRLTVL.

Concerning this clone: An end of the junction does not agree with germline; a read error may underlie this. This chain joins TRBV7-7 and TRBJ2-5, with 11 bases identical to TRBD2. The CDR3 loop spans 19 amino acids. In germline, CDR1 is SSHAT, CDR2 FNYEAQ (reference sequence). Here the CDR3 DNA reads TGTGCTAGCAGTTTACTTAGCGGGGGGGCATCAAGAGGAAAAGAGACCCAGTACTTC. Residues: CASSLLSGGASRGKETQYF.

This clone occurred once. This rearrangement joins TRBV2 to TRBJ1-6, with TRBD1 matching over 10 bases. The CDR3 has 14 amino acids. CDR1 and CDR2 from the germline V gene are SNHLY and FYNNEI. V was pared by 6 bases and J by 7 bases, with 3 bases of the junction left unmatched. CDR3 loop: CASRPGQGNSPLHF. As DNA, the CDR3 is TGTGCCAGCAGACCGGGACAGGGGAATTCACCCCTCCACTTT.

This chain uses TRBV4-3 with TRBJ1-2, with 10 bases that match TRBD1. V was pared by 3 bases and J by 6 bases, with 7 bases of the junction left unmatched. Looked up from germline, CDR1 is LGHNA and CDR2 is YSLEER. The CDR3 is 15 amino acids. The CDR3 DNA reads as TGCGCCAGCAGCCACTCCGACAGGGGGCGCGATGGCTACACCTTC. This encodes CASSHSDRGRDGYTF.

The chain employs TRBV9 and TRBJ2-7; perhaps TRBD1 as D (5 bases). The CDR3 consists of 14 residues. CDR1 SGDLS and CDR2 YYNGEE come from the germline V gene. The V end was cut by 6 bases, the J end by 2 bases, with 15 bases between. The CDR3 sequence is CASNPWGEAYEQYF. The CDR3 nucleotides are TGTGCCAGCAACCCGTGGGGCGAGGCCTACGAGCAGTACTTC.

The rearrangement uses TRBV6-5 and TRBJ2-5, with TRBD2 as a possible D gene (7 bases). V dropped 6 bases and J dropped 14 bases, with 22 bases sitting between them. Germline V gene lookup returns CDR1 MNHEY and CDR2 SVGAGI. The CDR3 covers 13 residues. The CDR3: CASSVLWGGPYYF. The DNA of the CDR3 is TGTGCCAGCAGCGTGCTTTGGGGGGGGCCTTACTACTTC.

This clone was counted only a few times. The chain combines TRBV6-5 with TRBJ1-3; D may be TRBD1 (6 bases). CDR1 and CDR2 (germline): MNHEY, SVGAGI. V lost 0 bases and J lost 2, with 11 bases in between. This CDR3 contains 16 residues. CDR3 amino acids: CASSYSGQGTGNTIYF. CDR3 nucleotides: TGTGCCAGCAGTTACTCAGGGCAGGGGACTGGAAACACCATATATTTT.

The V gene is TRBV6-6, the J gene TRBJ1-5, with D maybe TRBD1 (5 bases). The V end lost 7 bases, the J end lost 3 bases, and 16 bases lay between the germline ends. CDR1 and CDR2 from the germline V gene are MNHNY and SVGAGI (reference sequence). The CDR3 extends over 15 amino acids. CDR3: CASISGEGNNQPQHF. DNA for the CDR3: TGTGCCAGCATCTCCGGGGAGGGGAACAATCAGCCCCAGCATTTT.

V gene TRBV5-5 combines with J gene TRBJ2-3; perhaps TRBD1 as D (5 bases). CDR3 length: 15 amino acids. V lost 4 bases to trimming and J lost 3 bases, with 15 bases between them. Germline V CDR1 and CDR2: SGHKS, YYEKEE (reference sequence). The CDR3 loop reads CASSEQGSWTDTQYF. The DNA for the CDR3 is TGTGCCAGCAGCGAGCAGGGTTCGTGGACAGATACGCAGTATTTT.

The genes are TRBV19 and TRBJ2-1; 7 bases line up with TRBD2. Germline V lookup: CDR1 LNHDA, CDR2 SQIVND (reference sequence). The CDR3 is made up of 17 amino acids. V was pared by 1 base and J by 3 bases, with 9 bases of the junction left unmatched. The CDR3 nucleotides are TGTGCCAGTAGTATAGGTAGGACTAGGAAACTCTACAATGAGCAGTTCTTC. This translates into CASSIGRTRKLYNEQFF.

In this sample, this clone turned up once. This chain connects TRBV5-4 to TRBJ1-5, with 10 positions matching TRBD1. Trimming removed 1 base from V and 0 bases from J; junction bases left unmatched: 4. Germline V gene sequence: CDR1 SGHNT, CDR2 YYREEE (reference sequence). The CDR3 is made up of 17 amino acids. The CDR3 region has the DNA TGTGCCAGCAGCTTGTATGGGACAGGGGATAGCAATCAGCCCCAGCATTTT. Translation gives CASSLYGTGDSNQPQHF.

The V and J genes are TRBV7-9 and TRBJ2-7; 7 positions match TRBD2. V shed 5 bases, J shed 0 bases, and the junction held 7 bases outside the gene matches. CDR3 length: 15 residues. Germline V gives CDR1 SEHNR, CDR2 FQNEAQ (reference sequence). The CDR3 protein is CASSEQRGYSYEQYF. The CDR3 DNA reads as TGTGCCAGCAGCGAACAGCGGGGTTACTCCTACGAGCAGTACTTC.